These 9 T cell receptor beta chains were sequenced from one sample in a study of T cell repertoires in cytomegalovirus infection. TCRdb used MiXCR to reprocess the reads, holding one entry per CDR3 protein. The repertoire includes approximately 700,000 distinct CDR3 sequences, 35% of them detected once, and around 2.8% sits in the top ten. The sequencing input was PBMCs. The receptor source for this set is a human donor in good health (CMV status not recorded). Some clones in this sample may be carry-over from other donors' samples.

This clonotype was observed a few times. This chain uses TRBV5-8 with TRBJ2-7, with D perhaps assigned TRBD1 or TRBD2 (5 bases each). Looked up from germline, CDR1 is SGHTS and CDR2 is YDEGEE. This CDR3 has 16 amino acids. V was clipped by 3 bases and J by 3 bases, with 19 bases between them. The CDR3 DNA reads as TGTGCCAGCAGCTCTAACCCCCGGGACCGGGGCTACGAGCAGTACTTC. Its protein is CASSSNPRDRGYEQYF.

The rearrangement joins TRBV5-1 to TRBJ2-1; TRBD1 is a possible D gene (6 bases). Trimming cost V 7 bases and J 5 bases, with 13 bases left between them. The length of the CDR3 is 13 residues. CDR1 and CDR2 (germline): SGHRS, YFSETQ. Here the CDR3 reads CASAGTSHNEQFF. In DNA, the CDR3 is TGCGCCAGCGCCGGGACATCCCACAATGAGCAGTTCTTC. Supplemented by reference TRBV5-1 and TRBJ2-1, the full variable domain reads KAGVTQTPRYLIKTRGQQVTLSCSPISGHRSVSWYQQTPGQGLQFLFEYFSETQRNKGNFPGRFSGRQFSNSRSEMNVSTLELGDSALYLCASAGTSHNEQFFGPGTRLTVL.

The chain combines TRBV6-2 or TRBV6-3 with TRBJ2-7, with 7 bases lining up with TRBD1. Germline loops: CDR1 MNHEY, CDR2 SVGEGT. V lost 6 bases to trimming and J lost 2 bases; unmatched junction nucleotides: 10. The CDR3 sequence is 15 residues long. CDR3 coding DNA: TGTGCCAGCAGCCTCAGATTGGGACAGACCTACGAGCAGTACTTC. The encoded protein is CASSLRLGQTYEQYF.

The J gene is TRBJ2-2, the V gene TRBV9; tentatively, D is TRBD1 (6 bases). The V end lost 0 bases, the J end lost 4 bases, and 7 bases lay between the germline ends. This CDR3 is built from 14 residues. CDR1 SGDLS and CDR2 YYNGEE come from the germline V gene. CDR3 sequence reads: CASSVGGGTGELFF. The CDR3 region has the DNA TGTGCCAGCAGCGTAGGAGGGGGCACCGGGGAGCTGTTTTTT.

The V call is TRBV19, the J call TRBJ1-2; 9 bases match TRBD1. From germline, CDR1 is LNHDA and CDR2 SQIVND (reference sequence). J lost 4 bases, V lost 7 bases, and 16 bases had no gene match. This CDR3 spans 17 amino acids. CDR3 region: CASIPGLGTGRGYGYTF. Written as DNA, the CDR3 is TGTGCCAGTATTCCCGGCCTCGGGACAGGGAGAGGCTATGGCTACACCTTC.

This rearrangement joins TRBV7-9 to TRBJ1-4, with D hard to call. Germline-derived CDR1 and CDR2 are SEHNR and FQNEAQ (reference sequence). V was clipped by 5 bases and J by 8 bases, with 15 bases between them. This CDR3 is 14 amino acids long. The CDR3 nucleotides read TGTGCCAGCAGCCCTTACTGGGGAGAGGAAAAACTGTTTTTT. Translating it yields CASSPYWGEEKLFF.

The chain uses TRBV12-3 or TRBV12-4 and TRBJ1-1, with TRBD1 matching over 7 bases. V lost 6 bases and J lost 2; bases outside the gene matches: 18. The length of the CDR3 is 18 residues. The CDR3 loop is CASSVWRDRASLNTEAFF. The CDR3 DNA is TGTGCCAGCAGCGTATGGAGAGACAGGGCCAGCCTAAACACTGAAGCTTTCTTT.

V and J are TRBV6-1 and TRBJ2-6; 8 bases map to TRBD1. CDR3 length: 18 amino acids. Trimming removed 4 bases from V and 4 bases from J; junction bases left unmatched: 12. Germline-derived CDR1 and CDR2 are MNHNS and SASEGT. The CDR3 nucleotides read TGTGCCAGCAGTGGAGAGGACAGGGTCCGTCTAGGGGCCAACGTCCTGACTTTC. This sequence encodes CASSGEDRVRLGANVLTF.

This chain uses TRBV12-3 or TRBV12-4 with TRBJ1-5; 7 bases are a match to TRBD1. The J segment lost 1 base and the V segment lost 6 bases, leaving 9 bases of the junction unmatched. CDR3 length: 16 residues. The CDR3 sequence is CASSSAPGQSNQPQHF. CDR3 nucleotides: TGTGCCAGCAGCTCAGCCCCGGGACAGAGCAATCAGCCCCAGCATTTT.